This T cell receptor beta chain derives from a study of T-cell memory formation after mild COVID-19. Sample barcodes and UMIs were carried by the TCR alpha and TCR beta cDNA libraries that 5'RACE generated with constant-segment primers. TCRdb called the 5' RACE reads again in MiXCR, with one record for every CDR3 protein. The data show under 550,000 distinct CDR3 sequences, about a sixth seen once. This clonotype was picked up a small number of times. Antigen unknown. V lost 2 bases and J lost 1, with 9 bases in between. The germline V gene encodes CDR1 SGHKS and CDR2 YYEKEE (reference sequence). The CDR3 covers 14 residues. General study results and limits: Confirmation was lacking for SARS-CoV-2 specificity of second-wave clones that peaked on day 37. Pre-infection memory already had some responding clones, implying cross-reactive memory joined. Day 15 to 85 contracting clones showed balanced CD4/CD8; later expanders leaned CD4+.

The rearrangement joins TRBV5-5 to TRBJ2-5; D is undetermined. Material for sequencing was PBMCs or a T cell subset sorted from them (not recorded which). The receptor comes from a man younger than 35 who had mild COVID-19 (a few samples of this study predate the infection). Cell type and time point are not known. The CDR3 here is CASSFISTQETQYF. The CDR3 DNA is TGTGCCAGCAGCTTCATTAGTACCCAAGAGACCCAGTACTTC.